This is a list of T cell receptor beta chains from one sample in a study of T cells in Graves' hyperthyroidism and ophthalmopathy. TCRdb reprocessed the multiplex PCR reads with MiXCR, giving one entry per CDR3 protein. The sample records some 510,000 distinct CDR3 sequences, about 20% being singletons. Sequenced input: blood. The receptors derive from a man younger than 35 with Graves' hyperthyroidism. Both conserved end residues are part of each CDR3. D genes are given only for firm matches. Rows may omit the clone size; those that give it use once, few, many or a size class.

clone size: .
D gene: TRBD1
J gene: TRBJ1-1
V gene: TRBV7-8
CDR3 DNA: TGTGCCAGCAGCCACACCCCTCGCCCGGACAGGGGCTCCACTGAAGCTTTCTTT
CDR3 protein: CASSHTPRPDRGSTEAFF

clone size: many
D gene: .
J gene: TRBJ2-7
V gene: TRBV6-5
CDR3 DNA: TGTGCCAGCCGCGGACACTCCTACGAGCAGTACTTC
CDR3 protein: CASRGHSYEQYF

clone size: many
D gene: TRBD1
J gene: TRBJ2-7
V gene: TRBV11-3
CDR3 DNA: TGTGCCAGCAGCATAGGGGGACAGGGTATGAACGAGCAGTACTTC
CDR3 protein: CASSIGGQGMNEQYF

clone size: many
D gene: TRBD1
J gene: TRBJ1-1
V gene: TRBV2
CDR3 DNA: TGTGCCAGCAGAGGGACAGAGCTTTCCACTGAAGCTTTCTTT
CDR3 protein: CASRGTELSTEAFF

clone size: many
D gene: TRBD1
J gene: TRBJ1-5
V gene: TRBV12-3/TRBV12-4
CDR3 DNA: TGTGCCAGCAGTTTCCTGGACAGGGTAAATCAGCCCCAGCATTTT
CDR3 protein: CASSFLDRVNQPQHF

clone size: .
D gene: .
J gene: TRBJ2-5
V gene: TRBV27
CDR3 DNA: TGTGCCAGCAGTCCTCGGGCTAGCCAAGAGACCCAGTACTTC
CDR3 protein: CASSPRASQETQYF

clone size: .
D gene: TRBD1
J gene: TRBJ2-6
V gene: TRBV15
CDR3 DNA: TGTGCCACCAGCATATACAGGGGGCCAGGGGCCAACGTCCTGACTTTC
CDR3 protein: CATSIYRGPGANVLTF

clone size: .
D gene: .
J gene: TRBJ2-5
V gene: TRBV5-1
CDR3 DNA: TGCGCCAGCAGCTTTGCCGGGGCCCTCGGAGAGACCCAGTACTTC
CDR3 protein: CASSFAGALGETQYF

clone size: many
D gene: .
J gene: TRBJ1-3
V gene: TRBV19
CDR3 DNA: TGTGCCAGTAGGAACGCTGCCCAGAGAAACACCATATATTTT
CDR3 protein: CASRNAAQRNTIYF

clone size: .
D gene: TRBD1
J gene: TRBJ2-6
V gene: TRBV12-5
CDR3 DNA: TGTGCTAGTGGTTCTTGGCCAGGGGGCTCTGGGGCCAACGTCCTGACTTTC
CDR3 protein: CASGSWPGGSGANVLTF

clone size: many
D gene: TRBD1
J gene: TRBJ2-7
V gene: TRBV10-2
CDR3 DNA: TGCGCCAGCAGGGGGACAGGCGAGGAGCAGTACTTC
CDR3 protein: CASRGTGEEQYF

clone size: few
D gene: .
J gene: TRBJ2-2
V gene: TRBV5-1
CDR3 DNA: TGCGCCAGCAGCTTGTCGGCAGGGGAAACCGGGGAGCTGTTTTTT
CDR3 protein: CASSLSAGETGELFF

clone size: once
D gene: TRBD1
J gene: TRBJ1-6
V gene: TRBV28
CDR3 DNA: TGTGCCAGCAGTTCCCTAGCCGGGACAGGGGGTTTTTCACCCCTCCACTTT
CDR3 protein: CASSSLAGTGGFSPLHF

clone size: many
D gene: .
J gene: TRBJ2-7
V gene: TRBV2
CDR3 DNA: TGTGCCAGCAATGAGGACAGCCCCTACGAGCAGTACTTC
CDR3 protein: CASNEDSPYEQYF

clone size: many
D gene: TRBD1
J gene: TRBJ1-1
V gene: TRBV6-1
CDR3 DNA: TGTGCCAGCAGTCAATCCACAGGGGTTGAAGCTTTCTTT
CDR3 protein: CASSQSTGVEAFF

clone size: many
D gene: TRBD2
J gene: TRBJ2-5
V gene: TRBV12-3/TRBV12-4
CDR3 DNA: TGTGCCAGCAGCTTGACTAGCGGGGGCCTACAGACCCAGTACTTC
CDR3 protein: CASSLTSGGLQTQYF

clone size: .
D gene: .
J gene: TRBJ1-1
V gene: TRBV19
CDR3 DNA: TGTGCCAGTAGTATAGCTGGGGAAACTGAAGCTTTCTTT
CDR3 protein: CASSIAGETEAFF

clone size: many
D gene: TRBD2
J gene: TRBJ2-7
V gene: TRBV5-5
CDR3 DNA: TGTGCCAGCAGCTTGATACTAGCGGGGAACTCCTACGAGCAGTACTTC
CDR3 protein: CASSLILAGNSYEQYF

clone size: many
D gene: TRBD1
J gene: TRBJ2-2
V gene: TRBV27
CDR3 DNA: TGTGCCAGCCGCCGACAGGGGGGGAACACCGGGGAGCTGTTTTTT
CDR3 protein: CASRRQGGNTGELFF

clone size: few
D gene: .
J gene: TRBJ2-5
V gene: TRBV7-9
CDR3 DNA: TGTGCCATCCCGGACAGCCGAGAGACCCAGTACTTC
CDR3 protein: CAIPDSRETQYF

clone size: many
D gene: .
J gene: TRBJ1-2
V gene: TRBV4-1
CDR3 DNA: TGCGCCAGCAGCCAAGATTACAGCACCCTCTATGGCTACACCTTC
CDR3 protein: CASSQDYSTLYGYTF

clone size: .
D gene: TRBD1
J gene: TRBJ2-7
V gene: TRBV20-1
CDR3 DNA: TGCAGTGCTAGCCCTTTCGACAGGGAAACGGGGGAGCAGTACTTC
CDR3 protein: CSASPFDRETGEQYF

clone size: .
D gene: .
J gene: TRBJ1-2
V gene: TRBV28
CDR3 DNA: TGTGCCAGCATTTTGAGGAAGTTTGGCTACACCTTC
CDR3 protein: CASILRKFGYTF

clone size: few
D gene: TRBD1
J gene: TRBJ2-7
V gene: TRBV4-1
CDR3 DNA: TGCGCCAGCAGCCAAGCTTCCGGGACAGGGATGGGCTACGAGCAGTACTTC
CDR3 protein: CASSQASGTGMGYEQYF

clone size: many
D gene: .
J gene: TRBJ2-5
V gene: TRBV5-1
CDR3 DNA: TGCGCCAGCAGCCTGGTCCGGGGAGAGACCCAGTACTTC
CDR3 protein: CASSLVRGETQYF

clone size: many
D gene: .
J gene: TRBJ1-1
V gene: TRBV2
CDR3 DNA: TGTGCCAGCGGTCGCCTGAACACTGAAGCTTTCTTT
CDR3 protein: CASGRLNTEAFF

clone size: .
D gene: .
J gene: TRBJ2-5
V gene: TRBV5-1
CDR3 DNA: TGCGCCAGCAGCTACCGGACGGAAGAGACCCAGTACTTC
CDR3 protein: CASSYRTEETQYF

clone size: many
D gene: .
J gene: TRBJ2-5
V gene: TRBV28
CDR3 DNA: TGTGCCAGCAGTTTTGGCGGGGTTGAGACCCAGTACTTC
CDR3 protein: CASSFGGVETQYF

clone size: .
D gene: .
J gene: TRBJ2-7
V gene: TRBV27
CDR3 DNA: TGTGCCAGCAGTTTATTGTCTGGCACCTACGAGCAGTACTTC
CDR3 protein: CASSLLSGTYEQYF

clone size: many
D gene: TRBD1
J gene: TRBJ1-1
V gene: TRBV2
CDR3 DNA: TGTGCCAGCAGTGAGGACAGGTATCTTGAAGCTTTCTTT
CDR3 protein: CASSEDRYLEAFF

clone size: .
D gene: .
J gene: TRBJ2-4
V gene: TRBV20-1
CDR3 DNA: TGCAGTGCTAGAGTCGACACAAGAGGCATTCAGTACTTC
CDR3 protein: CSARVDTRGIQYF

clone size: many
D gene: .
J gene: TRBJ1-2
V gene: TRBV6-1
CDR3 DNA: TGTGCCAGCAGTGAAAATGGAGGATTTTATGGCTACACCTTC
CDR3 protein: CASSENGGFYGYTF

clone size: few
D gene: .
J gene: TRBJ1-1
V gene: TRBV13
CDR3 DNA: TGTGCCAGCAGCCCCCGGACTCGTTTGAACACTGAAGCTTTCTTT
CDR3 protein: CASSPRTRLNTEAFF

clone size: .
D gene: .
J gene: TRBJ1-5
V gene: TRBV28
CDR3 DNA: TGTGCCAGCTCAGCTACTCCCTTCAATCAGCCCCAGCATTTT
CDR3 protein: CASSATPFNQPQHF

clone size: many
D gene: .
J gene: TRBJ2-3
V gene: TRBV7-8
CDR3 DNA: TGTGCCAGCACCCCTGGGGGGAGTAGCACAGATACGCAGTATTTT
CDR3 protein: CASTPGGSSTDTQYF

clone size: many
D gene: .
J gene: TRBJ2-5
V gene: TRBV10-3
CDR3 DNA: TGTGCCATCAGTGAGGGGGCCCAAGAGACCCAGTACTTC
CDR3 protein: CAISEGAQETQYF

clone size: many
D gene: .
J gene: TRBJ1-1
V gene: TRBV12-3/TRBV12-4
CDR3 DNA: TGTGCCAGCAGTTTGGGGAGGGCTGAAGCTTTCTTT
CDR3 protein: CASSLGRAEAFF

clone size: many
D gene: .
J gene: TRBJ1-2
V gene: TRBV12-5
CDR3 DNA: TGTGCTAGTGGTTTAACAGACGCCTATGGCTACACCTTC
CDR3 protein: CASGLTDAYGYTF

clone size: .
D gene: .
J gene: TRBJ1-5
V gene: TRBV15
CDR3 DNA: TGTGCCACCAGCAGAGAATATAGCAATCAGCCCCAGCATTTT
CDR3 protein: CATSREYSNQPQHF

clone size: many
D gene: .
J gene: TRBJ1-2
V gene: TRBV6-1
CDR3 DNA: TGTGCCAGCAGTGAAGGGGGACACTCCTATGGCTACACCTTC
CDR3 protein: CASSEGGHSYGYTF

clone size: few
D gene: TRBD1
J gene: TRBJ1-2
V gene: TRBV5-1
CDR3 DNA: TGCGCCAGCAGCTTTGGACAGGGTGATAGCTATGGCTACACCTTC
CDR3 protein: CASSFGQGDSYGYTF

clone size: many
D gene: .
J gene: TRBJ2-7
V gene: TRBV28
CDR3 DNA: TGTGCCAGCAGTCCCTCGGGACGGACGACCTACGAGCAGTACTTC
CDR3 protein: CASSPSGRTTYEQYF

clone size: many
D gene: .
J gene: TRBJ1-1
V gene: TRBV30
CDR3 DNA: TGTGCCTGGAGCGGTGGGATGAACACTGAAGCTTTCTTT
CDR3 protein: CAWSGGMNTEAFF

clone size: many
D gene: .
J gene: TRBJ2-7
V gene: TRBV27
CDR3 DNA: TGTGCCAGCAGTAGGGACAACAGGGCCTCCTACGAGCAGTACTTC
CDR3 protein: CASSRDNRASYEQYF

clone size: many
D gene: .
J gene: TRBJ2-4
V gene: TRBV12-3/TRBV12-4
CDR3 DNA: TGTGCCAGCAATCGGGTACTGGGGGCCAAAAACATTCAGTACTTC
CDR3 protein: CASNRVLGAKNIQYF

clone size: many
D gene: TRBD1
J gene: TRBJ1-2
V gene: TRBV6-5
CDR3 DNA: TGTGCCAGCAGTCCCGCCACTACAGGGGGCTCGTATGGCTACACCTTC
CDR3 protein: CASSPATTGGSYGYTF

clone size: .
D gene: TRBD1
J gene: TRBJ1-1
V gene: TRBV18
CDR3 DNA: TGTGCCAGCTCACCACTTGACAGGGAGAACACTGAAGCTTTCTTT
CDR3 protein: CASSPLDRENTEAFF

clone size: many
D gene: TRBD2
J gene: TRBJ2-2
V gene: TRBV20-1
CDR3 DNA: TGCAGTGCAAAGAGTAGCGGGGGCCTCACCGGGGAGCTGTTTTTT
CDR3 protein: CSAKSSGGLTGELFF

clone size: .
D gene: TRBD1
J gene: TRBJ1-1
V gene: TRBV30
CDR3 DNA: TGTGCCTGGAGCCGGGACAGCCGGCAAGCTTTCTTT
CDR3 protein: CAWSRDSRQAFF

clone size: many
D gene: .
J gene: TRBJ1-1
V gene: TRBV28
CDR3 DNA: TGTGCCAGCAGTTTTGGAGGGTGGGACACTGAAGCTTTCTTT
CDR3 protein: CASSFGGWDTEAFF

clone size: many
D gene: .
J gene: TRBJ1-2
V gene: TRBV29-1
CDR3 DNA: TGCAGCGTTGACAGGGCTGGCTATGGCTACACCTTC
CDR3 protein: CSVDRAGYGYTF

clone size: .
D gene: TRBD1
J gene: TRBJ2-5
V gene: TRBV19
CDR3 DNA: TGTGCCAGTAGCTCGTCCGGGACAGGGGAGCAAGAGACCCAGTACTTC
CDR3 protein: CASSSSGTGEQETQYF

clone size: .
D gene: .
J gene: TRBJ2-7
V gene: TRBV28
CDR3 DNA: TGTGCCAGCAGTTTTCTATCCCGTTACGAGCAGTACTTC
CDR3 protein: CASSFLSRYEQYF

clone size: many
D gene: TRBD1
J gene: TRBJ2-7
V gene: TRBV28
CDR3 DNA: TGTGCCAGCAGCGTCGGGACAGCCTCCTACGAGCAGTACTTC
CDR3 protein: CASSVGTASYEQYF

clone size: many
D gene: .
J gene: TRBJ2-6
V gene: TRBV12-3/TRBV12-4
CDR3 DNA: TGTGCCAGCTCAAGCCATGGGGAGGCCGGGGCCAACGTCCTGACTTTC
CDR3 protein: CASSSHGEAGANVLTF

clone size: once
D gene: TRBD1
J gene: TRBJ1-1
V gene: TRBV28
CDR3 DNA: TGTGCCAGCGAGACAGGGGGCGCGGCGGACACTGAAGCTTTCTTT
CDR3 protein: CASETGGAADTEAFF